The TCR beta chain described here comes from a study of PD-L1 blockade in urothelial cancer. Assay: immunoSEQ multiplex PCR; the TCRdb copy retains only in-frame clones and omits some. Counted here are 49,000 or so clones, about four fifths occurring once; the ten biggest clones make up under 11%. Noted time point: pretreatment peripheral blood. Germline loops: CDR1 MGHRA, CDR2 YSYEKL. With 4 bases clipped from V and 2 bases from J, the junction kept 7 bases outside the gene matches. CDR3 size: 16 residues. This clonotype was sampled from an older man with urothelial cancer. Sequenced material: PBMCs, taken around atezolizumab (anti-PD-L1) treatment. The V and J genes are TRBV4-1 and TRBJ1-5; 8 nucleotides line up with TRBD1. CDR3 nucleotide sequence: TGCGCCAGCAGCCCTGGACAGGGATCGGGCAATCAGCCCCAGCATTTT. This gives the protein CASSPGQGSGNQPQHF.